This T cell receptor beta chain was captured in a study of T-cell reconstitution after alpha-beta-depleted transplantation in children. CDR1 and CDR2 (germline): SEHNR, FQNEAQ (reference sequence). This CDR3 spans 16 amino acids. The trim removed 4 bases at V and 7 bases at J, leaving 7 bases unmatched. This clonotype was detected only a few times. TCRbeta library construction was performed incorporating unique molecular identifiers. TCRdb reprocessed the PCR reads via MiXCR and lists one record per CDR3 protein. This table holds hundreds of thousands of distinct CDR3 sequences, around 16% found once.

The sample here was PBMCs from the stem cell graft donor, taken from the stem cell graft. This chain connects TRBV7-9 to TRBJ1-6; 10 nucleotides agree with TRBD1. The TCR originated in a human donor who donated a stem cell graft to a child with acute myeloid leukemia. In DNA, the CDR3 is TGTGCCAGCAGCTCCATGGGACAGGGGAAAAATTCACCCCTCCACTTT. It is translated as CASSSMGQGKNSPLHF. Combining the CDR3 with reference TRBV7-9 and TRBJ1-6 gives the whole variable domain DTGVSQNPRHKITKRGQNVTFRCDPISEHNRLYWYRQTLGQGPEFLTYFQNEAQLEKSRLLSDRFSAERPKGSFSTLEIQRTEQGDSAMYLCASSSMGQGKNSPLHFGNGTRLTVT.